Sequencing of this T cell receptor (beta chain) was carried out in a study of CD8+ T cells in alopecia areata. Turning to the study itself: Administration of oral tofacitinib to treated patients was at 5 to 10 mg twice daily.

Trimming removed 0 bases from V and 0 bases from J, with 10 bases in between. Germline V gene lookup returns CDR1 SGHRS and CDR2 YFSETQ. The CDR3 loop spans 17 amino acids. After isolation, RNA underwent reverse transcription to generate cDNA as the sequencing template. This table comes from immunoSEQ multiplex PCR, and its TCRdb copy is limited to in-frame clones, with some not included. The table shows 130,000 to 150,000 clones, with roughly 50% occurring only once. The chain combines TRBV5-1 with TRBJ2-6; tentative D call: TRBD1 (6 bases). This receptor was obtained from a human donor with alopecia areata. Sample: CD4+ T cells sorted from blood. The DNA of the CDR3 is TGCGCCAGCAGCTTGGTGACAGGCGCCTCTGGGGCCAACGTCCTGACTTTC. Translated, it gives CASSLVTGASGANVLTF. The full variable domain, rest sourced from reference TRBV5-1 and TRBJ2-6, is KAGVTQTPRYLIKTRGQQVTLSCSPISGHRSVSWYQQTPGQGLQFLFEYFSETQRNKGNFPGRFSGRQFSNSRSEMNVSTLELGDSALYLCASSLVTGASGANVLTFGAGSRLTVL.